This T cell receptor beta chain was captured by sequencing in a study of blood T cell repertoires in COVID-19. Across the study: PBMCs, B-cell-depleted T cells, or T cells provided the cDNA or gDNA that made up the material.

TCRdb keeps only in-frame clones here, not all; method: immunoSEQ multiplex PCR. The sample includes about 390,000 clones, just under 90% of them seen just once. J was trimmed by 8 bases and V by 2 bases; bases with no gene match: 10. The length of the CDR3 is 16 residues. Germline loops: CDR1 SGHKS, CDR2 YYEKEE (reference sequence). Those enrolled, adults aged roughly 18 to 95 years, came from some 23 US areas. Participants' reported clinical history set cohort assignment. The sequence came from a woman aged 45-65 years who had recovered from COVID-19. Sequenced material: PBMCs or T cells enriched from blood (not recorded which). The rearrangement joins TRBV5-5 to TRBJ2-3; TRBD1 matches at 11 bases. This CDR3 reads CASSLSSGQGVGTQYF. As DNA, the CDR3 is TGTGCCAGCAGCTTATCTTCGGGACAGGGGGTCGGTACGCAGTATTTT.